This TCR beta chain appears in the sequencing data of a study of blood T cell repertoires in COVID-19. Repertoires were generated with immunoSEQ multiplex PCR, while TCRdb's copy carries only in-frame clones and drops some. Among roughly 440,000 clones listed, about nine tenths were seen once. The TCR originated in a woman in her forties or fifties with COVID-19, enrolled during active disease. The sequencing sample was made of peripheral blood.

CDR3 DNA: TGTGCCAGCCCTCGCGCCAATGCAGGGAACCCTATCTCTGAAGCTTTCTTT. This codes for CASPRANAGNPISEAFF. The chain joins TRBV7-2 to TRBJ1-1, with D perhaps TRBD1 (5 bases). The V gene's germline CDR1 is SGHTA and CDR2 FQGNSA. The CDR3 covers 17 residues. The V and J ends lost 8 bases and 6 bases respectively, with 28 bases between them. Full variable domain (rest looked up from reference TRBV7-2 and TRBJ1-1): GAGVSQSPSNKVTEKGKDVELRCDPISGHTALYWYRQSLGQGLEFLIYFQGNSAPDKSGLPSDRFSAERTGGSVSTLTIQRTQQEDSAVYLCASPRANAGNPISEAFFGQGTRLTVV.